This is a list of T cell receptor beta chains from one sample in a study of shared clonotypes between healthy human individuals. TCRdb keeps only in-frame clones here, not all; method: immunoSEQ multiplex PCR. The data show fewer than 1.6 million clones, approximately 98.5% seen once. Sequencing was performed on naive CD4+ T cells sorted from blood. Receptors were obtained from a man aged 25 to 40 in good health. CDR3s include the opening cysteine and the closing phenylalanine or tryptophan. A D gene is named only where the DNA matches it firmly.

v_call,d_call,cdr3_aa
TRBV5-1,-,CASSLSGLNTGELFF
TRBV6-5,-,CASSYGKNTEAFF
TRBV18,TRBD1,CASSPDRVYQPQHF
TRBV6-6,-,CATLGEDSGNTIYF
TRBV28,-,CASSHRALVKNIQYF
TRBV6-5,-,CASSIRAGAQFF
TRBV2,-,CASSDVTEETQYF
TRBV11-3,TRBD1,CASSRGQGADEQFF
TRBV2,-,CASSGGAIGEKLFF
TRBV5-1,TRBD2,CASSRSGLAGGAYEQYF
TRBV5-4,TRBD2,CACSSGRTNTGELFF
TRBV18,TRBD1,CASSPGQLYGYTF
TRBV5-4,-,CASSADQRSLYEQYF
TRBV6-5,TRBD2,CASSTSSGYYEQYF
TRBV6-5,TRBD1,CASSLGLGQGAHGYTF
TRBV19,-,CASSIPGPGSDTQYF
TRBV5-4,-,CASTLPGDGYTF
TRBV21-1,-,CASSKAGASGSLETQYF
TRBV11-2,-,CASSSERGGPGNTGELFF
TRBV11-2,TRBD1,CASSGDSNTEAFF
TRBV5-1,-,CASSLVPTSTDTQYF
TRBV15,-,CATSRGEGSGYTF
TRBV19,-,CASTLQGTEAFF
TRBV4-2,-,CASSEDRSGELFF
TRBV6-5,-,CASSSLGGRHNEQFF
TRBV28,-,CASSMRVNTEAFF
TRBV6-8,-,CASSYCYRENLDEQYF
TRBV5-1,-,CASSLADGNTEAFF
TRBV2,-,CASTYNRNYEQYF
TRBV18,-,CASSPADRPIHYGYTF
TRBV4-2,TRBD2,CASSLGLAENNEQFF
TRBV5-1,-,CASSLSVETEAFF
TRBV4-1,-,CASSQGHSSYNEQFF
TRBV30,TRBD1,CAWGRDRIGEKLFF
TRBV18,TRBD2,CASSPPNLAGGPRQYF
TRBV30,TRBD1,CASTPGQGASAGGLSDTQYF
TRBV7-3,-,CASSLDTNEQFF
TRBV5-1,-,CASSLSSGGTQYF
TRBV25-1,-,CASSENNEQFF
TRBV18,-,CASSANGVNTGELFF
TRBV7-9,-,CASSLALRDGMNTEAFF
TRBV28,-,CASSLRGTNYGYTF
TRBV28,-,CASTGNYGYTF
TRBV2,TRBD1,CASSRRTGASYNEQFF
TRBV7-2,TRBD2,CASSLGASGRIGYNEQFF
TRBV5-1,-,CASSLEVSYNEQFF
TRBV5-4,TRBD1,CASTGQSYEQYF